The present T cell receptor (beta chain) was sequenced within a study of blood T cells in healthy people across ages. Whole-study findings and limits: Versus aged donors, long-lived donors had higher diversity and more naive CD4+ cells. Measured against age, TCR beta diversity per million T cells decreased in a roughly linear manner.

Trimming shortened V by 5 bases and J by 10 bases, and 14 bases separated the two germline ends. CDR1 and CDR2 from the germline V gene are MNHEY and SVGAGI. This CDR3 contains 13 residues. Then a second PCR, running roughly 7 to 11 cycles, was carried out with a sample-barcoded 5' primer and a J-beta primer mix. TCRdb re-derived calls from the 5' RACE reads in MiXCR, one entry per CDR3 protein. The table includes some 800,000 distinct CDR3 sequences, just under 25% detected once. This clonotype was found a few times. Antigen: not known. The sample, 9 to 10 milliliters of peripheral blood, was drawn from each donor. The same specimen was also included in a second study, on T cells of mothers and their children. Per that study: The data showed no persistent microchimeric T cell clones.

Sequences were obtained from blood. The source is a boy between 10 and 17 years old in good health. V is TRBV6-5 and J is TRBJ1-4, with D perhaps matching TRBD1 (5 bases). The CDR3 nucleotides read TGTGCCAGCAGTCCTCTCAGGGCTGGAAAACTGTTTTTT. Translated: CASSPLRAGKLFF.